Below, 9 T cell receptor beta chains from the same sample are listed, as sequenced in a study of cytomegalovirus exposure and HLA in healthy donors. Clones were read by immunoSEQ multiplex PCR, and TCRdb kept only the in-frame ones, dropping some. The data contain approximately 120,000 clones, about 94% of them singletons. The source material was PBMCs. These receptors originate from a woman younger than 35 in good health and CMV-seronegative.

The chain uses TRBV7-3 and TRBJ2-3; 8 nucleotides line up with TRBD1. The CDR3 runs 13 residues. The J segment lost 6 bases and the V segment lost 5 bases, leaving 4 bases of the junction unmatched. CDR1 SGHTA and CDR2 FQGTGA come from the germline V gene. CDR3 in amino acids: CASSLGQGDTQYF. CDR3 DNA: TGTGCCAGCAGCCTAGGACAGGGCGATACGCAGTATTTT. The full variable domain, its missing parts supplied by reference TRBV7-3 and TRBJ2-3, is GAGVSQTPSNKVTEKGKYVELRCDPISGHTALYWYRQSLGQGPEFLIYFQGTGAADDSGLPNDRFFAVRPEGSVSTLKIQRTERGDSAVYLCASSLGQGDTQYFGPGTRLTVL.

V usage is TRBV6-4 and J usage is TRBJ1-1; D gene ambiguous. Looked up from germline, CDR1 is MRHNA and CDR2 is SNTAGT. The CDR3 is 13 amino acids. Trimming cost V 5 bases and J 1 base, with 8 bases left between them. The CDR3 DNA follows: TGTGCCAGCAGTTTCGGGGAGAACACTGAAGCTTTCTTT. This sequence encodes CASSFGENTEAFF.

The rearrangement links TRBV25-1 to TRBJ1-1; D gene ambiguous. Germline V gives CDR1 MGHDK, CDR2 SYGVNS. With 3 bases removed from V and 5 bases from J, the gap between germline ends came to 4 bases. The CDR3 runs to 11 residues. The CDR3 bases are TGTGCCAGCAGTGACGTAACTGAAGCTTTCTTT. Its protein product is CASSDVTEAFF.

The V gene is TRBV2, the J gene TRBJ2-7; maybe TRBD1 (5 bases). The germline V and J ends were trimmed by 6 bases and 5 bases, with 11 bases remaining between them. CDR3 length: 12 residues. Per the germline V gene, CDR1 is SNHLY and CDR2 is FYNNEI. The CDR3 nucleotides are TGTGCCAGCAGCTCGCAGGGCCACGAGCAGTACTTC. Translated, it gives CASSSQGHEQYF.

This chain uses TRBV9 with TRBJ1-4; 7 nucleotides match TRBD1. Germline CDR1 SGDLS, CDR2 YYNGEE. V was clipped by 0 bases and J by 5 bases; unmatched bases: 1. The length of the CDR3 is 14 residues. CDR3 nucleotide sequence: TGTGCCAGCAGCGTAGGAGGGGGCAATGAAAAACTGTTTTTT. Its protein is CASSVGGGNEKLFF.

V gene TRBV7-9 combines with J gene TRBJ1-1; possible D gene TRBD1, 5 bases. The length of the CDR3 is 15 residues. Trimming cost V 5 bases and J 3 bases, with 16 bases left between them. The germline V gene has CDR1 SEHNR and CDR2 FQNEAQ (reference sequence). The DNA for the CDR3 is TGTGCCAGCAGCCCGGGGGGTTCTGTTTACACTGAAGCTTTCTTT. Translating gives CASSPGGSVYTEAFF.

V gene TRBV5-4 combines with J gene TRBJ2-7, with 7 bases lining up with TRBD1. The CDR3 contains 13 residues. CDR1 and CDR2 from the germline V gene are SGHNT and YYREEE (reference sequence). Trimming removed 4 bases from V and 3 bases from J; junction bases left unmatched: 4. DNA of the CDR3: TGTGCCAGCAGCCCAAGGACAGGCTACGAGCAGTACTTC. Protein: CASSPRTGYEQYF. The full variable domain, rest sourced from reference TRBV5-4 and TRBJ2-7, is ETGVTQSPTHLIKTRGQQVTLRCSSQSGHNTVSWYQQALGQGPQFIFQYYREEENGRGNFPPRFSGLQFPNYSSELNVNALELDDSALYLCASSPRTGYEQYFGPGTRLTVT.

This chain's CDR3 is CASSSQKSNTGELFF. The DNA of the CDR3 is TGCGCCAGCAGCTCCCAAAAATCGAACACCGGGGAGCTGTTTTTT. V gene TRBV5-1 combines with J gene TRBJ2-2, with no clear D. The CDR3 is 15 amino acids. The ends were cut back, 3 bases at V and 0 bases at J, with 9 bases in the middle. The germline gives CDR1 SGHRS, CDR2 YFSETQ.

The CDR3 sequence: CASRWTGGAGANVLTF. CDR3 nucleotides: TGCGCCAGCAGATGGACAGGGGGCGCCGGGGCCAACGTCCTGACTTTC. The chain couples TRBV5-1 to TRBJ2-6; 11 bases fit TRBD1. The germline CDR1 and CDR2 sequences are SGHRS and YFSETQ. CDR3 length: 16 amino acids. The junction had 5 bases not matched to a gene; V was cut back by 5 bases and J by 4 bases. The full variable domain, completed using reference TRBV5-1 and TRBJ2-6, is KAGVTQTPRYLIKTRGQQVTLSCSPISGHRSVSWYQQTPGQGLQFLFEYFSETQRNKGNFPGRFSGRQFSNSRSEMNVSTLELGDSALYLCASRWTGGAGANVLTFGAGSRLTVL.